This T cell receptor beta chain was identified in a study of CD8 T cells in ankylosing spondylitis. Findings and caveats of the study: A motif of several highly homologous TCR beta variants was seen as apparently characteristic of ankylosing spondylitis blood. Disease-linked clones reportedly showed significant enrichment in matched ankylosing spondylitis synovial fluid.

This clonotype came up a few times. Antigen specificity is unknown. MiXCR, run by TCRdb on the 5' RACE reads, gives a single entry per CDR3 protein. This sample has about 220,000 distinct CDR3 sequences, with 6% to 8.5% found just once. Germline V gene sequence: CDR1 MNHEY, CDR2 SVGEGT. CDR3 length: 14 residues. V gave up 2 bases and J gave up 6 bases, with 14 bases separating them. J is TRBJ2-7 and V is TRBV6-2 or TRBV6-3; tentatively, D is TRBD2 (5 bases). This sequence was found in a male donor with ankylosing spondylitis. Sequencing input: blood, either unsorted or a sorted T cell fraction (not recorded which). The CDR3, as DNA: TGTGCCAGCAGTTACGACTATCCGCCTACCGAGCAGTACTTC. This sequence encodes CASSYDYPPTEQYF.